These T cell receptor beta chains were read from a single sample in a study of blood T cell repertoires in COVID-19. TCRdb keeps only in-frame clones here, not all; method: immunoSEQ multiplex PCR. The sample includes fewer than 300,000 clones, approximately 85% of them seen just once. Material for sequencing was PBMCs or T cells enriched from blood (not recorded which). The source is a woman aged 30 to 39 who had recovered from COVID-19. CDR3s include the opening cysteine and the closing phenylalanine or tryptophan. The D gene is left open where the match is weak. Not every row has a clone size; where given, it reads once, few, many or a size class.

>NA|TRBV4-1|TRBJ1-2|NA
TGCGCCAGCAGCCAAGGGGGACATCTCCCCTGGAGCTACACCTTC
CASSQGGHLPWSYTF
>TRBD1|TRBV19|TRBJ1-1|NA
TGTGCCAGTAGTATAAACAGGGGTAACACTGAAGCTTTCTTT
CASSINRGNTEAFF
>TRBD2|TRBV3-1/TRBV3-2|TRBJ2-1|NA
TGTGCCAGCAGCCAAGTGGTACTAGCGGCAACCAGATCCTACAATGAGCAGTTCTTC
CASSQVVLAATRSYNEQFF
>NA|TRBV11-2|TRBJ1-2|NA
TGTGCCAGCAGCTTATCCCGGCGGGGGAATGGCTACACCTTC
CASSLSRRGNGYTF
>TRBD1|TRBV30|TRBJ1-1|NA
TGTGCCTACTGCAGGGGGCTGGACACTGAAGCTTTCTTT
CAYCRGLDTEAFF
>TRBD2|TRBV28|TRBJ2-7|NA
TGTGCCAGCAGACTAACTGCAGGGAGCGGGAGAAGGTACGAGCAGTACTTC
CASRLTAGSGRRYEQYF
>NA|TRBV12-3/TRBV12-4|TRBJ1-5|NA
TGTGCCAGCAGGGGGAGTGGGCAGCCCCAGCATTTT
CASRGSGQPQHF
>TRBD2|TRBV7-2|TRBJ2-7|NA
TGTGCCAGCAGCTTAGCGGGCGGGGGGGAGCAGTACTTC
CASSLAGGGEQYF
>NA|TRBV7-9|TRBJ1-1|NA
TGTGCCAGCACCCCGCCAGGGTTCGCTTTCTTT
CASTPPGFAFF
>TRBD1|TRBV7-9|TRBJ2-6|NA
TGTGCCAGCAGCCTACAGGGGGACAGTAGGTCTGGGGCCAACGTCCTGACTTTC
CASSLQGDSRSGANVLTF
>TRBD1|TRBV27|TRBJ2-2|NA
TGTGCCAGCAGTTTCCCAGGTGGGACAGCGAACACCGGGGAGCTGTTTTTT
CASSFPGGTANTGELFF
>TRBD1|TRBV3-1/TRBV3-2|TRBJ1-2|NA
TGTGCCAGCAGCGGACAGGGCTATGGCTACACCTTC
CASSGQGYGYTF
>NA|TRBV28|TRBJ1-3|NA
TGTGCCAGCAGTTACGGGGGGGTAGGAAACACCATATATTTT
CASSYGGVGNTIYF
>TRBD1|TRBV19|TRBJ1-1|once
TGTGCCAGCCTCCCGCAGTCGACAGGGGCACGACCTGAAGCTTTCTTT
CASLPQSTGARPEAFF
>NA|TRBV19|TRBJ1-1|once
TGTGCCAGTATCTCTCAGGGGAGGGGAGGAACTGAAGCTTTCTTT
CASISQGRGGTEAFF
>NA|TRBV6-5|TRBJ1-2|NA
TGTGCCAGCAGTTGGGCAGGGCTGGATGGCTACACCTTC
CASSWAGLDGYTF
>NA|TRBV28|TRBJ1-5|NA
TGTGCCAGCAGTTTGTGGGGGGATTACAATCAGCCCCAGCATTTT
CASSLWGDYNQPQHF
>NA|TRBV7-9|TRBJ2-1|NA
TGTGCCAGCAGCCTCCAGCGGCCAGGGGACAATGAGCAGTTCTTC
CASSLQRPGDNEQFF
>NA|TRBV5-5|TRBJ2-5|NA
TGTGCCAGCAGCTTGGATCCGGGAGCTGAGACCCAGTACTTC
CASSLDPGAETQYF
>TRBD2|TRBV13|TRBJ2-3|NA
TGTGCCAGCAGCCTCCGGAAGCGGGGACTGGATACGCAGTATTTT
CASSLRKRGLDTQYF
>NA|TRBV21-1|TRBJ2-3|NA
TGTGCCAGCAGCAAAGGGACTAGCGGGTTCGGGAATACGCAGTATTTT
CASSKGTSGFGNTQYF
>TRBD1|TRBV2|TRBJ2-7|few
TGTGCCAGTCAGCCCTGGACAGGAGCCGAGCAGTACTTC
CASQPWTGAEQYF
>TRBD2|TRBV19|TRBJ2-7|once
TGTGCCAGTAGTCTGGGTGTCGATTGGCGGGGGTCCTACGAGCAGTACTTC
CASSLGVDWRGSYEQYF
>NA|TRBV29-1|TRBJ1-2|NA
TGCAGCGTTGCAAACACAGACTATGGCTACACCTTC
CSVANTDYGYTF
>TRBD1|TRBV5-6|TRBJ2-2|NA
TGTGCCAGCAGCACACGGACAGGGGGGAACACCGGGGAGCTGTTTTTT
CASSTRTGGNTGELFF
>TRBD1|TRBV30|TRBJ1-5|NA
TGTGCCTGGAGTGTAGCCAGGGGGCCCTATAGCAATCAGCCCCAGCATTTT
CAWSVARGPYSNQPQHF
>TRBD2|TRBV6-5|TRBJ2-3|few
TGTGCCAGCAGCCGGGGGGGTACGTCAGATACGCAGTATTTT
CASSRGGTSDTQYF
>NA|TRBV28|TRBJ2-7|NA
TGTGCCAGCAGTTTACAGGGGAACGAGCAGTACTTC
CASSLQGNEQYF
>TRBD1|TRBV5-4|TRBJ1-1|once
TGTGCCAGCAGCGAGGGACAGGGGTTTGAAGCTTTCTTT
CASSEGQGFEAFF
>NA|TRBV9|TRBJ2-1|NA
TGTGCCAGCAGCGTATACGGGAGCTCCTACAATGAGCAGTTCTTC
CASSVYGSSYNEQFF
>TRBD1|TRBV4-1|TRBJ2-3|many
TGCGCCAGCAGCCAAGTACCGGGACAGGGGGCAGATACGCAGTATTTT
CASSQVPGQGADTQYF
>TRBD1|TRBV3-1/TRBV3-2|TRBJ1-1|NA
TGTGCCAGCAGCCAAGAGGGACAGTTGAACACTGAAGCTTTCTTT
CASSQEGQLNTEAFF
>TRBD2|TRBV5-6|TRBJ2-1|once
TGTGCCAGCGACGACTCCCGGCTAGCGGGATTATACAATGAGCAGTTCTTC
CASDDSRLAGLYNEQFF
>TRBD1|TRBV20-1|TRBJ1-6|NA
TGCAGTGCTAGTCGGGGGACAGGGGACTCACCCCTCCACTTT
CSASRGTGDSPLHF
>NA|TRBV18|TRBJ1-1|few
TGTGCCAGCTCACCCGAGCCAGGGTACACTGAAGCTTTCTTT
CASSPEPGYTEAFF
>TRBD1|TRBV9|TRBJ1-3|NA
TGTGCCAGCACCAGGGACAGAGGAAACACCATATATTTT
CASTRDRGNTIYF
>TRBD1|TRBV6-1|TRBJ1-4|NA
TGTGCCAGCAGTGAAGCGGCGACAGGGGGTAGGGAAAAACTGTTTTTT
CASSEAATGGREKLFF
>TRBD2|TRBV19|TRBJ2-1|NA
TGTGCCAGTAGTATAGAGTTTGGGACTAGCGGGAGAGGATTGGTTCCGTGGTCCTACAATGAGCAGTTCTTC
CASSIEFGTSGRGLVPWSYNEQFF
>NA|TRBV10-3|TRBJ2-3|NA
TGTGCCATCAGTGAGTTCGGCACAGATACGCAGTATTTT
CAISEFGTDTQYF
>NA|TRBV10-3|TRBJ2-5|NA
TGTGCCATCAGTGTTCAGAGGGAGACCCAGTACTTC
CAISVQRETQYF